This record looks at one T cell receptor (beta chain) sequence and its context. Its binding antigen is unknown. Per-nucleotide qualities are absent, and no much larger clonotype sits a single base away. This record belongs to a study of patients and donors after allogeneic stem cell transplantation (TCRdb year 2020). Library generation was performed with RT-PCR. Sequencing was carried out with a NextSeq 550. In TCRdb, the public reads were trimmed at Q25 with fastp and aligned with MiXCR, with productive beta chains retained. Each CDR3 protein gets just one entry, which takes the most common genes and DNA from the rows behind it. Counted in this sample were about 200,000 distinct CDR3 sequences; around 40% of them appeared once. The ten largest make up 11% of the sample. CDR1 and CDR2 are read off the germline V gene (reference sequence) as DFQATT and SNEGSKA. Trimming takes 1 base from V and 2 bases from J, and the germline ends sit 9 bases apart. Including the terminal cysteine and phenylalanine, the CDR3 comprises 14 residues. Only CDR3 DNA remains: 42 bases, in frame from the first base.

The sequencing sample was made of blood, either unsorted or a sorted T cell fraction (not recorded which). Recombination connected TRBV20-1 to TRBJ1-5, with TRBD1 perhaps the D gene, on 5 matching bases. The receptor was derived from a human donor who was either an allogeneic HSCT recipient or a stem cell or donor lymphocyte infusion donor (not recorded which). It is not recorded whose cells these are; they may come from a transplant donor. The DNA reads as follows: TGCAGTGCTAGAGCCGGAGGGGGCAATCAGCCCCAGCATTTT. Protein translation: CSARAGGGNQPQHF.